This TCR beta chain comes out of a study of blood T cells in healthy people across ages. Concerning this clonotype: The antigen is undetermined.

V was cut by 6 bases and J by 4 bases, with 15 bases left in between. CDR3 length: 14 residues. In germline, CDR1 is DFQATT, CDR2 SNEGSKA (reference sequence). Study-level results: Naive CD4+ cell counts and diversity both ran higher in long-lived than in aged donors. Naive T cell percentage and TCR beta diversity correlated strongly.

Alongside a J-beta primer mix, a sample-barcoded 5' primer served in a second PCR lasting roughly 6 to 11 cycles. Using its own MiXCR run on the 5' RACE reads, TCRdb lists one record per CDR3 protein. The sample has approximately 900,000 distinct CDR3 sequences, about 44% seen once. Total RNA, at least 5 micrograms per sample, came from PBMCs. The sequence was obtained from a man under 40 in good health. The material sequenced was blood. This rearrangement joins TRBV20-1 to TRBJ1-4; D perhaps matches TRBD1 (5 bases). CDR3 coding DNA: TGCAGTGCCCCCCCCCGGGGCTATAATGAAAAACTGTTTTTT. Translating it yields CSAPPRGYNEKLFF.